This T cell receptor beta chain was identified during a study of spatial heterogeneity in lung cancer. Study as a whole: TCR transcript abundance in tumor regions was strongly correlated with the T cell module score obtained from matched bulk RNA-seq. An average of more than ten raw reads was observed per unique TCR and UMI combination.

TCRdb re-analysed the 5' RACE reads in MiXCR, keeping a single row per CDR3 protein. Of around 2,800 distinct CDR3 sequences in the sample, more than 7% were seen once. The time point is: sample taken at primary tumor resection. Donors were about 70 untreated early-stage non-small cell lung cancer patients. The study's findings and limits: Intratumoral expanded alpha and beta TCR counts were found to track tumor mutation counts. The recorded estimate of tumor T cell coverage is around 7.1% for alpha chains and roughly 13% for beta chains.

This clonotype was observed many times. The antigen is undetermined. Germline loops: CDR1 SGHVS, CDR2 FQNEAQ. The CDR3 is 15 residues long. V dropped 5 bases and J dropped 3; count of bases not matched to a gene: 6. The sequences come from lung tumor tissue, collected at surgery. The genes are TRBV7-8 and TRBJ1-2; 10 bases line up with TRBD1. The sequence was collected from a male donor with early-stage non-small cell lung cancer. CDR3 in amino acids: CASSPDRGPYYGYTF. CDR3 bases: TGTGCCAGCAGCCCCGACAGGGGGCCATACTATGGCTACACCTTC.